This TCR beta chain was recorded in a study of cytomegalovirus exposure and HLA in healthy donors. Findings and limits, study-wide: In a later analysis, common viral pathogens appeared linked to several of the most significant clusters. According to a later analysis, donors in an Asian-associated ancestry cluster reportedly had fewer N-insertions than the roughly 670-donor mean.

V was pared by 5 bases and J by 2 bases, with 14 bases between. Germline loops: CDR1 MNHEY, CDR2 SMNVEV (reference sequence). This CDR3 spans 15 amino acids. The PCR used 60 Vbeta and 13 Jbeta primers. Assay: immunoSEQ multiplex PCR; the TCRdb copy retains only in-frame clones and omits some. The repertoire has under 150,000 clones, approximately 84% of them found once; the top ten carry 2.7%. Comments on this clone: Its antigen is currently unknown.

Sequencing input: PBMCs. This clonotype was obtained from a boy aged 2 to 10 in good health and CMV-seronegative. The V call is TRBV27, the J call TRBJ2-3; D perhaps matches TRBD2 (5 bases). The DNA of the CDR3 is TGTGCCAGCAGTGGGCTTCCGGGGTCCACAGATACGCAGTATTTT. Residues: CASSGLPGSTDTQYF.